The entry that follows covers one T cell receptor beta chain sequence. Its antigen remains undetermined. No much larger clonotype is one base removed from it; base qualities were not supplied. The sample originates from a study of CD8+ T cells in alopecia areata (dated by TCRdb to 2016 to 2018). Study-wide context: The treated patients took part in an open-label pilot trial in which moderate-to-severe alopecia areata was treated with oral tofacitinib at 5 to 10 mg twice daily. Scalp clonality was compared across normal scalp (n=4), patchy alopecia areata scalp (n=8), and alopecia totalis/universalis scalp (n=8). RNA was extracted with the PAXgene miRNA kit for fixed scalp, the miRNeasy kit for PBMCs, and the RNeasy kit for mouse skin. immunoSEQ multiplex PCR using 35 Vbeta forward primers and 13 Jbeta reverse primers was used to amplify TCRbeta CDR3 regions. Human TCRbeta sequencing covered scalp tissue and sorted CD4+ and CD8+ peripheral blood T cells from patchy and totalis/universalis alopecia areata patients and healthy controls. The study used high-throughput TCRbeta sequencing to examine T cell clonal expansion in alopecia areata, in both the C3H/HeJ mouse model and human patients. For the treated patients, the SALT score, which quantifies what percentage of scalp surface area is affected, served as the measure of disease severity. Biopsies were taken from tofacitinib-treated patients at baseline and again at 4 and 24 weeks into treatment, and several of those patients also had a later scalp biopsy. Patients received tofacitinib for 6 to 18 months and were then followed off drug for 6 months to check for delayed response and recurrence.

Overall results and qualifications from the work: Compared with normal scalp, lesional scalp had higher clonality and more expanded CD8+ clones, particularly in alopecia totalis/universalis, a pattern that suggests antigenic drive. Tofacitinib significantly lowered scalp clonality and the number of expanded CD8+ clones among the top 100 scalp clones. Resident alphabeta T cells in normal human skin are also sequenced, complicating scalp TCR repertoire analysis, unlike mouse skin dominated by gammadelta T cells. During tofacitinib treatment, many expanded lesional clones stuck around in both scalp and blood, and this persistence may partly explain why relapse happens after treatment is stopped. Compared with mice, TCR sequences shared between patients were less clear, possibly partly because of HLA diversity across the patient population. Because the treated cohort was small and had just a single nonresponder, larger studies are needed to establish links between baseline CD8+ expansion and response.

The library was generated by the immunoSEQ multiplex PCR assay. For TCR sequencing, RNA was extracted from every sample and reverse transcribed into cDNA to serve as template. SuperScript III was used to make first-strand cDNA, primed with a 2:1 mix of oligo-dT and random hexamers. A synthetic immune receptor repertoire was used to gauge amplification bias, and whatever bias remained was removed computationally. As for the authors' bioinformatics: Raw reads were preprocessed to remove errors, and CDR3 was defined by IMGT conventions from the conserved cysteine to phenylalanine. Clonality was computed by normalizing Shannon entropy by log2 of the number of productive unique TCRs and subtracting the result from 1. Whether scalp clones were CD4 or CD8 was inferred by matching scalp TCRbeta sequences against CD4 and CD8 repertoires sorted from blood. TCRdb stores this immuneACCESS table with in-frame sequences only. Part of the clones is absent; in the studies checked, under half of the shortfall reflects unresolved V genes, and no reason is known for the rest. D and trimming come from the DNA, and the V and J calls and clone size come from that table. Here the sample has over 150,000 clones; roughly 64% occur a single time. Approximately 5.1% of the sample is in the top ten clones.

The germline V end is reduced by 3 bases and the J end by 2 bases; junction bases left unmatched: 3. From cysteine to phenylalanine, the CDR3 is 15 amino acids long. Only the CDR3 part of the read is kept: 45 bases, read in frame from the first base. The germline V gene supplies CDR1 MDHEN and CDR2 SYDVKM. Explained via the paper, the time point label denotes: around 22 weeks on oral tofacitinib. The treatment or condition label here, explained by the study, means: oral pan-JAK inhibitor, 5-10 mg twice daily. Lesional scalp punch biopsies and peripheral blood were obtained from alopecia areata patients. PBMCs were separated by density centrifugation and stained for CD3, CD4 and CD8, after which CD4+ and CD8+ T cells were sorted on a FACSAria.

The specimen was CD4+ T cells sorted from blood, collected at week 24, from a patient treated with tofacitinib. The clonotype comes from a human donor with alopecia areata. Here the chain combines TRBV28 and TRBJ2-7, with TRBD1 identical over 11 junction bases. The CDR3 protein: CASSFGQGAPYEQYF. The base sequence is TGTGCCAGCAGTTTCGGACAGGGGGCTCCCTACGAGCAGTACTTC.